Below, 8 T cell receptor beta chains from the same sample are listed, as sequenced in a study of PD-1 blockade in mismatch repair-deficient tumors. The sample's time point: approximately 11-day in vitro stimulation with candidate neoantigen peptide 2. This table comes from immunoSEQ multiplex PCR, and its TCRdb copy is limited to in-frame clones, with some not included. The sample lists about 9,200 clones, roughly 86% occurring once. No antigen has been identified for these receptors. This sample comprised cells cultured in vitro, obtained from a patient treated with pembrolizumab. The origin of the receptors is an adult with mismatch repair-deficient cancer.

There are a few counts of this clone. The chain recombines TRBV7-4 with TRBJ1-1; D remains ambiguous. Germline V gene sequence: CDR1 SGHVT, CDR2 SQSDAQ. The CDR3 is 13 amino acids. The ends were cut back, 1 base at V and 3 bases at J, with 6 bases in the middle. CDR3 in DNA: TGTGCCAGCAGCTTAGACAGCTACACTGAAGCTTTCTTT. This sequence encodes CASSLDSYTEAFF. Using reference TRBV7-4 and TRBJ1-1 for the parts outside the CDR3, the full variable domain is GAGVSQSPRYKVAKRGRDVALRCDSISGHVTLYWYRQTLGQGSEVLTYSQSDAQRDKSGRPSGRFSAERPERSVSTLKIQRTEQGDSAVYLCASSLDSYTEAFFGQGTRLTVV.

This chain links TRBV19 with TRBJ2-1; maybe TRBD1 (5 bases). The CDR3 covers 12 residues. V was pared by 5 bases and J by 9 bases, with 11 bases between. CDR1 is LNHDA, CDR2 SQIVND, per germline (reference sequence). This CDR3 reads CASSRSDTEQFF. In DNA, the CDR3 is TGTGCCAGTAGTCGTTCGGACACTGAGCAGTTCTTC.

The rearrangement joins TRBV5-6 to TRBJ2-1, with TRBD2 matching over 10 bases. From germline, CDR1 is SGHDT and CDR2 YYEEEE. V lost 5 bases to trimming and J lost 0 bases; unmatched junction nucleotides: 11. The CDR3 runs 18 residues. CDR3 amino acids: CASRRALAGAISYNEQFF. DNA for the CDR3: TGTGCCAGCAGGAGAGCGCTAGCGGGAGCTATCTCCTACAATGAGCAGTTCTTC. Full variable domain (remainder filled in from reference TRBV5-6 and TRBJ2-1): DAGVTQSPTHLIKTRGQQVTLRCSPKSGHDTVSWYQQALGQGPQFIFQYYEEEERQRGNFPDRFSGHQFPNYSSELNVNALLLGDSALYLCASRRALAGAISYNEQFFGPGTRLTVL.

The chain joins TRBV19 to TRBJ1-5, with D possibly matching TRBD1 (6 bases). Germline assignment: CDR1 LNHDA and CDR2 SQIVND (reference sequence). This CDR3 spans 15 amino acids. The V and J ends lost 5 bases and 0 bases respectively, with 11 bases between them. In DNA form, the CDR3 reads TGTGCCAGTAGTGGAAACAGGGATAGCAATCAGCCCCAGCATTTT. It translates to CASSGNRDSNQPQHF.

The chain uses TRBV11-2 and TRBJ2-5; 8 bases match TRBD1. Germline lookup yields CDR1 SGHAT and CDR2 FQNNGV. V dropped 5 bases and J dropped 5; count of bases not matched to a gene: 7. The CDR3 is 14 amino acids. The CDR3 sequence is CASSLRQGRETQYF. CDR3 nucleotide sequence: TGTGCCAGCAGCCTTCGACAGGGGCGGGAGACCCAGTACTTC.

The CDR3 loop reads CASSPSGETQYF. For the CDR3, the DNA is TGTGCCAGCTCACCGTCGGGGGAGACCCAGTACTTC. The chain carries TRBV18 and TRBJ2-5; TRBD2 is a possible D gene (5 bases). V lost 3 bases and J lost 5, with 7 bases in between. Germline CDR1 is KGHSH and CDR2 is LQKENI. CDR3 length: 12 residues.

The rearrangement joins TRBV15 to TRBJ2-2; possibly TRBD2 for D (5 bases). CDR3 length: 16 residues. Germline V CDR1 and CDR2: LNHNV, YYDKDF (reference sequence). V was trimmed by 3 bases and J by 6 bases, leaving 17 bases between them. The CDR3 reads CATSSRLVSEAGELFF. The CDR3 nucleotides read TGTGCCACCAGCAGCCGCCTAGTTAGCGAGGCCGGGGAGCTGTTTTTT.

CDR3 nucleotide sequence: TGTGCCTGGAGTGTACTAGCGGGATTCGAGACCCAGTACTTC. Its translation is CAWSVLAGFETQYF. This chain uses TRBV30 with TRBJ2-5; 10 bases map to TRBD2. Germline-derived CDR1 and CDR2 are GTSNPN and SVGIG (reference sequence). The CDR3 totals 14 residues. Unmatched junction bases numbered 3, after V lost 0 bases and J lost 5 bases.